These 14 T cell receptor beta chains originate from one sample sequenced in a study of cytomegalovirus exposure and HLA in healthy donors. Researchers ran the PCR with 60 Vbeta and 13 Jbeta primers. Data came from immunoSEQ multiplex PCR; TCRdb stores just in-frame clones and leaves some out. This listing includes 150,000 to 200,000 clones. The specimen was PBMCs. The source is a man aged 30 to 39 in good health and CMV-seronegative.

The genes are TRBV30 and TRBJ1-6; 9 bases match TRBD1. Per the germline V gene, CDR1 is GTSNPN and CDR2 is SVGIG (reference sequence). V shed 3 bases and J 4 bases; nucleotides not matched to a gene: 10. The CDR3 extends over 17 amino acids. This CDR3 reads CAWSKDRGGEYNSPLHF. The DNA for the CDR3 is TGTGCCTGGAGCAAGGACAGGGGCGGCGAGTATAATTCACCCCTCCACTTT.

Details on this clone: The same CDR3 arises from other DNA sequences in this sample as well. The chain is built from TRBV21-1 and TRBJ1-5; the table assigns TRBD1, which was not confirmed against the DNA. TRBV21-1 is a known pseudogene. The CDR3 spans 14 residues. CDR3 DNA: TGTGCCAGCACTCAAAAGGTAGGGGGCCAGCCCCAGCATTTT. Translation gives CASTQKVGGQPQHF.

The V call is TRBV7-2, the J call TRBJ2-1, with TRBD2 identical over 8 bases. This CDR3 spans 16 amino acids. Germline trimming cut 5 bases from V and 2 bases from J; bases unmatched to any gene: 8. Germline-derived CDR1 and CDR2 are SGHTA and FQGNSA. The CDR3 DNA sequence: TGTGCCAGCAGCCCCCCGGCGGGGGGACCCTACAATGAGCAGTTCTTC. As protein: CASSPPAGGPYNEQFF.

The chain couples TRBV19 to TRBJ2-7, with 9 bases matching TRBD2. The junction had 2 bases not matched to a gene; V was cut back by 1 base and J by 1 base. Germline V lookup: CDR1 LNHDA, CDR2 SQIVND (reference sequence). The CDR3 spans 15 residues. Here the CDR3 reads CASSIGGRESYEQYF. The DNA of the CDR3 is TGTGCCAGTAGTATAGGCGGGAGGGAATCCTACGAGCAGTACTTC.

CDR3 nucleotides: TGCGCCAGCAGCCAAGAACTAGCGGGCAATGAGCAGTTCTTC. It specifies CASSQELAGNEQFF. V is TRBV4-3 and J is TRBJ2-1, with 9 bases lining up with TRBD2. Trimming removed 0 bases from V and 6 bases from J; junction bases left unmatched: 0. CDR3 length: 14 residues. Germline loops: CDR1 LGHNA, CDR2 YSLEER.

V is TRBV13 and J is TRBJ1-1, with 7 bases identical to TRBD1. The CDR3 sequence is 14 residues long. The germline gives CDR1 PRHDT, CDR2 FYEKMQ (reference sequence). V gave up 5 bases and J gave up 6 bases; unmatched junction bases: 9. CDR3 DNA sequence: TGTGCCAGCAGCCCCAGGGGGGTTAAAGCTGAAGCTTTCTTT. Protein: CASSPRGVKAEAFF.

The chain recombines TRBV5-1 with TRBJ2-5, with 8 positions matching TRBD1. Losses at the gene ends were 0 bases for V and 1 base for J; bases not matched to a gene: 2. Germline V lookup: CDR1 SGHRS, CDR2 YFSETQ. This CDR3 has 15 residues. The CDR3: CASSLAGTGQETQYF. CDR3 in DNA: TGCGCCAGCAGCTTGGCCGGGACAGGCCAAGAGACCCAGTACTTC.

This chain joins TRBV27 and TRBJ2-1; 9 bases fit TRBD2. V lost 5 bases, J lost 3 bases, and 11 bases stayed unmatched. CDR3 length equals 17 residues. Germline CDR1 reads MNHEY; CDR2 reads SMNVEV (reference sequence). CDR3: CASSPPTGTSYYNEQFF. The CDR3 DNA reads TGTGCCAGCAGTCCCCCCACCGGGACTAGCTACTACAATGAGCAGTTCTTC.

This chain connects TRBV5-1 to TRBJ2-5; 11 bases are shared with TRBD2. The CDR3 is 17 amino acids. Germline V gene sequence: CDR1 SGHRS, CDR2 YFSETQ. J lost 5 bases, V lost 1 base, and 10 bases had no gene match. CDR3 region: CASSLKLAGDKSETQYF. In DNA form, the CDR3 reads TGCGCCAGCAGCTTGAAACTAGCGGGAGACAAGTCGGAGACCCAGTACTTC.

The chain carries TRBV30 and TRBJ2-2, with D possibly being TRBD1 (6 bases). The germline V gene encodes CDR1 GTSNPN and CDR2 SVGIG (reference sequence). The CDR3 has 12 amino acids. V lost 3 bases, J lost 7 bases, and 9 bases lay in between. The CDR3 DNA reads TGTGCCTGGAGAGGGGGTGTCGGGGAGCTGTTTTTT. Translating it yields CAWRGGVGELFF. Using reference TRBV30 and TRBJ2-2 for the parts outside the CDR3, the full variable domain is SQTIHQWPATLVQPVGSPLSLECTVEGTSNPNLYWYRQAAGRGLQLLFYSVGIGQISSEVPQNLSASRPQDRQFILSSKKLLLSDSGFYLCAWRGGVGELFFGEGSRLTVL.

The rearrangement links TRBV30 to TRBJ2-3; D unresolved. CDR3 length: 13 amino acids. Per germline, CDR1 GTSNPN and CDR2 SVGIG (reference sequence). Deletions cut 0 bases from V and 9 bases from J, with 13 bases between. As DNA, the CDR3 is TGTGCCTGGAGTGTACCAGGCGTTGCGACGCAGTATTTT. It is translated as CAWSVPGVATQYF. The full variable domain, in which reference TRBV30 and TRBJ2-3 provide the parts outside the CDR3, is SQTIHQWPATLVQPVGSPLSLECTVEGTSNPNLYWYRQAAGRGLQLLFYSVGIGQISSEVPQNLSASRPQDRQFILSSKKLLLSDSGFYLCAWSVPGVATQYFGPGTRLTVL.

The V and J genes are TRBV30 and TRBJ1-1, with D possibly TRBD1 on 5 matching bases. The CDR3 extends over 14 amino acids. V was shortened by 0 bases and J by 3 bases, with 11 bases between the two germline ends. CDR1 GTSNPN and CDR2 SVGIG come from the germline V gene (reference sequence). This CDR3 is CAWSVKGLDTEAFF. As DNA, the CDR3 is TGTGCCTGGAGTGTAAAGGGGTTGGACACTGAAGCTTTCTTT.

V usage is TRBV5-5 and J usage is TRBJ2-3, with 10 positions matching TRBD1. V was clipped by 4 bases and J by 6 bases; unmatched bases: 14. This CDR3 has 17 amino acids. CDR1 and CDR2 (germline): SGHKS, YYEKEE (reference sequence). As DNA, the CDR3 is TGTGCCAGCAGCCCGATCCCGGGACAGGGGAGATGGGATACGCAGTATTTT. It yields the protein CASSPIPGQGRWDTQYF.

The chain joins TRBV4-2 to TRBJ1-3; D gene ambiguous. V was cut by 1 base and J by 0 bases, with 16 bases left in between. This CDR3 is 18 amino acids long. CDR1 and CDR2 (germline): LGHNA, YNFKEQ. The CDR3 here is CASSQGQGGLLSGNTIYF. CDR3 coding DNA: TGTGCCAGCAGCCAAGGTCAAGGAGGGTTACTCTCTGGAAACACCATATATTTT.